This T cell receptor beta chain was observed in a study of blood T cell repertoires in COVID-19. Looking at the study overall: Samples representing acute and convalescent COVID-19 were sourced from the United States, Italy and Spain. T cells, B-cell-depleted T cells, or PBMCs supplied cDNA or gDNA.

In the original processing: Nucleated cell counts were estimated from reference gene primer amplification. Clones were read by immunoSEQ multiplex PCR, and TCRdb kept only the in-frame ones, dropping some. From that table come the V and J calls and clone size; the DNA was used to work out D and trimming. The repertoire holds hundreds of thousands of clones, with approximately 84% as singletons. The CDR3 is 16 residues long. V was shortened by 4 bases and J by 7 bases, with 17 bases between the two germline ends. Germline assignment: CDR1 KGHSH and CDR2 LQKENI. Sequencing used peripheral blood. V and J are TRBV18 and TRBJ1-6, with a possible D match to TRBD1 (5 bases). This TCR came from a woman older than 75 with acute or convalescent COVID-19. CDR3 nucleotide sequence: TGTGCCAGCTCACAACTCCTAGGGGCTGGGAATTCACCCCTCCACTTT. This codes for CASSQLLGAGNSPLHF. Based on the CDR3 plus reference TRBV18 and TRBJ1-6, the full variable domain is NAGVMQNPRHLVRRRGQEARLRCSPMKGHSHVYWYRQLPEEGLKFMVYLQKENIIDESGMPKERFSAEFPKEGPSILRIQQVVRGDSAAYFCASSQLLGAGNSPLHFGNGTRLTVT.